This T cell receptor (beta chain) was recovered during a study of cytomegalovirus exposure and HLA in healthy donors (dated by TCRdb to about 2017). Notes on the research overall: An earlier analysis of several hundred of the donors reported 276 Gb of sequence data and 117 million unique TCR beta sequences obtained from about 200 million T cells. In an earlier analysis of roughly 600 of the donors, high-throughput TCR beta sequencing was used to judge whether each TCR beta V gene segment behaved as functional or pseudogenic. Among almost 400 genotyped donors of the cohort, an average of around 240,000 unique TCR beta nucleotide sequences were sequenced per donor, roughly 18% of them non-productive. Genome-wide SNP genotypes for about 65% of the roughly 670 donors were used in a later genetic analysis, which treated that subset as a discovery cohort. The study combined high-throughput TCR immunosequencing, statistical association of individual TCRs with disease status, and machine learning to predict cytomegalovirus infection status. Typing coverage differed by locus: A, B, C, DRB1 and DQB1 were typed in roughly 629-640 donors, DQA1 in about 550, DPA1 in 600 to 610, and DPB1 in approximately 450. Several DR-DQ haplotypes were treated as single units for association and clustering because of strong linkage in the cohort. An early release covering about 600 HLA-typed donors comprised about 300 gigabases of sequencing data and about 90 million unique TCR sequences. To study patterns of TCR occurrence, a later analysis re-analyzed previously published TCR beta repertoires from several hundred donors and added high-resolution HLA genotyping. The genetic ancestry cluster associated with self-reported Caucasian donors included over 80% of the approximately 430 genotyped donors. Along with the roughly 670-subject first cohort, a separate validation cohort of around 120 different subjects was used. The study was designed to test whether signatures of past pathogen exposure could be identified by cataloging public T cell receptors. HLA typing covered class I and class II loci at four-digit resolution. Rather than drawing on any new phenotypic data, the later analysis identified candidate immune exposures from TCR beta sequences and the way those sequences occurred across donors. Every repertoire in the discovery cohort had been generated on one and the same sequencing platform. The T cell repertoires of under 750 subjects were profiled by immunosequencing and related to cytomegalovirus serostatus. Donor age, sex, ethnicity and CMV serostatus were collected together with the repertoire data. The paper as a whole reports these results and caveats: A later analysis reported that several top co-occurrence clusters appeared linked to parvovirus B19, influenza, CMV and Epstein-Barr virus. A total of around 150 TCR beta chains were listed by the study as associated with cytomegalovirus. It was suggested by the authors that the approach could potentially be generalized to other disease states and immunological phenotypes. Because HLA typing was missing for some donors at each locus, association tests included only the typed subset. In a later analysis, 15,000 to 20,000 TCR beta sequences were associated with specific HLA alleles at a false discovery rate of 0.05. A further reported finding was that TCR beta sequences accurately predicted the HLA-A and HLA-B alleles for most subjects in the first cohort. Most TCR sequences were observed very rarely across donors, whereas some public TCRs were present in many individuals. In a later analysis, HLA-associated TCR beta chains showed more clonal expansion and lower generation probabilities than non-associated chains that were equally common. Most CMV-associated TCR beta chains appeared to be HLA-restricted in a later analysis, and the HLA associations seemed to be driven largely by CMV exposure. The classifier was reported to diagnose cytomegalovirus status with high specificity and sensitivity in both the original and validation cohorts. In a later analysis, TCR association rates were found to vary across HLA loci, with the most associated TCRs seen for DRB1 alleles and the fewest for HLA-C alleles. The presence/absence analyses assumed that sequencing depth was roughly uniform across donors, and that assumption may not be true. An earlier analysis of approximately 530 of the donors showed that most TCR beta V segments appeared in productive rearrangements either about 87% or about 30% of the time, which broadly matched IMGT annotations. Only TCR beta chains were sequenced in this cohort, and the absence of alpha or paired-chain data limited detectable features. In a later genetic analysis, fewer N-insertions in productive TCRs were reported among donors in an Asian-associated ancestry cluster than the roughly 700-donor mean. Over 15 rarely observed V segments, including chromosome 9 orphons, were excluded from the earlier analysis of a few hundred of the donors because counts were too low. A cluster of highly shared sequence variants was judged likely to be a technical artifact of the sequencing pipeline. In vitro tests confirmed that a few of the cytomegalovirus-associated TCR beta chains recognize cytomegalovirus antigens. A later genetic analysis associated a missense DCLRE1C variant with V-gene and J-gene trimming of TCR beta chains, and an independent cohort replicated the association. When HLA alleles, especially DR and DQ, strongly co-occurred, TCR associations were difficult to assign to individual alleles. Linkage disequilibrium might explain the correlated functional status among segregating V segments, but an unknown experimental factor could not be excluded. Some IMGT-functional V segments, including TRBV6-2 and TRBV6-3, could not be told apart with the 87-base-pair reads, so those segments were excluded. Immune exposure information for the cohort was limited to CMV serostatus.

The cohort was made up of 666 healthy bone marrow donors. At the time of sampling, all cohort members were nominally healthy, though unrecorded immune exposures were likely present. The donor was CMV seropositive and was included in the group of 250 to 300 seropositive cohort members. Each donor provided a peripheral blood sample, and peripheral blood mononuclear cells were used for TCR beta sequencing. The Qiagen DNeasy Blood Extraction Kit was used to extract genomic DNA from the blood cell samples. Remarks on this clone: Its antigen has not been determined. No much larger clone exists at a distance of one base, and base qualities are not known.

The library came from the immunoSEQ multiplex PCR assay. For the multiplex PCR, a mixture combining 60 forward primers for TCR Vbeta segments and 13 reverse primers for TCR Jbeta segments was used. The CDR3 region of rearranged TCR beta genes was amplified from genomic DNA with a multiplex PCR assay. On the Illumina HiSeq System, the amplified TCR beta libraries were sequenced as 87-base-pair reads. The original pipeline was this. In a later analysis, about 80 million unique TCR beta chains were counted across the 666 repertoires, and roughly 11 million of these chains were shared by at least two donors. Raw reads were error-corrected and collapsed into unique sequences with a nearest-neighbor algorithm that merged closely related sequences to remove PCR and sequencing errors. V, D and J gene segments were assigned by aligning CDR3 sequences to IMGT reference sequences. For a sequence to be retained, a match of at least six nucleotides was required to both a V gene segment and a J gene segment. A rearrangement counted as productive if the CDR3 had no stop codons and remained in frame with V and J, and every other rearrangement counted as non-productive. CDR3 was defined by IMGT convention, running from the second conserved V-encoded cysteine to the conserved J-encoded phenylalanine. Sequences without an unambiguous match to a single V gene segment were excluded from the earlier analysis of several hundred of the donors. In an earlier analysis of several hundred of the donors, V segments were called functional above 56.7% productive rearrangements and were called segregating when the between-donor standard deviation exceeded 5%. To diagnose cytomegalovirus status from the catalog of TCR beta chain sequences, a statistical classification framework was built. V and J gene assignment, in a later analysis, came from comparing TCR nucleotide sequences with IMGT/GENE-DB human TR gene sequences. The TCRdist pipeline was used in a later analysis to assign CDR3 sequences and most-parsimonious VDJ recombination scenarios. In a later analysis, each TCR beta chain was defined by its CDR3 amino acid sequence together with its V-gene family, and reads lacking a unique V-gene family were excluded. As a way to deal with suspected cross-contamination and a sequencing artifact, a later analysis dropped 500 to 700 nucleotide sequences that were highly shared and had low generation probability. In a later analysis, a clonal expansion index for each public chain was calculated from normalized within-repertoire ranks of inferred template counts. A later analysis computed generation probabilities with a VDJ recombination model fitted to out-of-frame rearrangements, and checked the results against IGoR. A later analysis scored TCR-TCR, TCR-HLA and TCR-CMV co-occurrence with hypergeometric tests, applying a repertoire-size bias correction to TCR pairs. False discovery rates were estimated in a later analysis by permuting HLA or CMV assignments 20 times. In a later analysis, co-occurring TCRs were grouped using DBSCAN, with TCRdist sequence similarity added in when clustering inside HLA-allele-positive subsets. Repertoires with fewer than 30,000 or more than 120,000 public chains, plus five repertoires with anomalous nucleotide sharing, were excluded from co-occurrence clustering. This immuneACCESS table, as held by TCRdb, lists in-frame sequences with V and J called but not all clones. Of the missing ones, under half trace to an unresolved V gene in checked studies; the others have no known cause. V, J and clone size reflect that table, while D and trimming were determined from the DNA. Within this sample are roughly 99,000 clones, with 60% to 85% of them counted one time only. The biggest ten clones account for over 15% of the sample.

V is clipped by 5 bases and J by 5 bases, and the sequence between their germline boundaries is 12 bases long. For CDR1 and CDR2, the germline V gene lists SGHAT and FQNNGV. Its CDR3 holds 14 amino acids, cysteine through phenylalanine. Just the 42-base CDR3 DNA is kept, in frame starting at base 1. The TCR was taken from a man in his sixties in good health and CMV-seropositive. The specimen was PBMCs. This sequence uses TRBV11-2 and TRBJ1-4; the D gene is perhaps TRBD1, from 5 matching bases. The CDR3 in this case is CASSRSRVNEKLFF. The DNA reads TGTGCCAGCAGCCGTTCCAGGGTAAATGAAAAACTGTTTTTT.